Listed below are T cell receptor beta chains from one sample, sequenced in a study of identical twins. Using its own MiXCR run on the 5' RACE reads, TCRdb lists one record per CDR3 protein. This table holds 500,000 to 550,000 distinct CDR3 sequences, 22% found once. These data were likewise used in another study, on T cells expressing NK-cell markers.

Material: CD4+ T cells sorted from blood. Source of these receptors: a woman under 30 in good health. The conserved cysteine and the conserved F or W are not part of the CDR3 here.

>TRBJ2-2|TRBV20-1
SARSPQGTGELF
>TRBJ2-1|TRBV29-1
SVRIGLLRNEQF
>TRBJ2-3|TRBV12-3/TRBV12-4
TSRPGTSGGESTDTQY
>TRBJ1-4|TRBV5-4
ASSLGSSGRTNEKLF
>TRBJ2-3|TRBV5-1
ASRSGPGMGSSDTQY
>TRBJ1-4|TRBV7-9
ASSPSTTNEKLF
>TRBJ2-7|TRBV5-1
ASSLMGYPNEQY
>TRBJ1-6|TRBV12-3/TRBV12-4
ASHTGPPLH
>TRBJ2-3|TRBV5-4
ASSIDADTQY
>TRBJ2-7|TRBV10-3
ARPRTGPLHSYEQY
>TRBJ2-7|TRBV7-2
ASSLVGTSGRQKQY
>TRBJ2-4|TRBV7-2
ASSLVTGGNIQY
>TRBJ2-3|TRBV6-5
ASSYRGATQY
>TRBJ2-3|TRBV20-1
SARGQLALADTQY
>TRBJ2-5|TRBV6-5
ASSSHRGLETQY
>TRBJ2-1|TRBV14
ASAWDSYNEQF
>TRBJ1-2|TRBV20-1
SAAGGRNPAYGYT
>TRBJ2-5|TRBV7-6
ASSLVNWGSQETQY
>TRBJ2-2|TRBV4-1
ASRKLGGDTGAGELF
>TRBJ2-6|TRBV6-1
ASTLVGGGANVLT
>TRBJ2-1|TRBV6-1
ASSPGLKSQSYNEQF
>TRBJ1-4|TRBV10-3
AISTGPKAEKLF
>TRBJ1-1|TRBV6-5
ASSLTQGANTEAF
>TRBJ1-2|TRBV10-3
AISESKTAA
>TRBJ2-6|TRBV6-5
ASSYTQISGANVLT
>TRBJ1-1|TRBV5-3
ARSLGGEPEAF
>TRBJ2-7|TRBV24-1
ATTGGDRGYHEQY
>TRBJ2-5|TRBV20-1
SAERGSSIEKTQY
>TRBJ2-7|TRBV20-1
SARRGQVISYEQY
>TRBJ2-5|TRBV6-5
ASSSALRGLETQY
>TRBJ2-1|TRBV11-3
ASSTLSGGANEQF
>TRBJ2-1|TRBV20-1
SAPASGRGRGNEQF
>TRBJ2-3|TRBV20-1
SAPKDRSTDTQY
>TRBJ2-7|TRBV20-1
SATDTDRSAYEQY
>TRBJ2-1|TRBV12-3/TRBV12-4
ASSPDGGAEQF
>TRBJ1-2|TRBV5-1
ASSLTYSTGSYGYT
>TRBJ2-1|TRBV7-7
ASSRGLGVGNEQF
>TRBJ2-1|TRBV20-1
SVRAGEIYNEQF
>TRBJ1-6|TRBV10-3
AIQHRLDNSPLH
>TRBJ2-7|TRBV3-1
ASSQGGSFHEQY
>TRBJ2-7|TRBV20-1
SVRRNRGTSYEQY
>TRBJ2-1|TRBV12-3/TRBV12-4
ASSFARAQRPVENEQF
>TRBJ1-1|TRBV6-1
ASRPSPYSNTEAF